The rows below give T cell receptor beta chains drawn from one sample of a study of spatial heterogeneity in lung cancer. From the 5' RACE reads, TCRdb called clonotypes with MiXCR, one entry per CDR3 protein. The sample lists some 20,000 distinct CDR3 sequences, more than 6.5% occurring once. The sequencing used lung tumor tissue, collected at surgery. Every receptor here comes from a female donor with early-stage non-small cell lung cancer. Each CDR3 is given with its conserved first and last residue. A D gene is named only where the DNA matches it firmly. Clone size appears in some rows only: once, few, many, or a class for an expanded clone.

d_gene	v_gene	j_gene	abundance	CDR3nt	CDR3aa
TRBD1	TRBV15	TRBJ2-5	many	TGTGCCACCAGCAGTCGCGGGACAGGCCAAGAGACCCAGTACTTC	CATSSRGTGQETQYF
NA	TRBV5-1	TRBJ1-1	many	TGCGCCAGCAGCTTGGGAGGCCCCGGGACTGAAGCTTTCTTT	CASSLGGPGTEAFF
NA	TRBV7-9	TRBJ1-2	many	TGTGCCAGCAGCTCGTCAGGAGGGGCCGATGGCTACACCTTC	CASSSSGGADGYTF
NA	TRBV20-1	TRBJ1-4	many	TGCAGTGCCCACTTTAATGAAAAACTGTTTTTT	CSAHFNEKLFF
TRBD1	TRBV2	TRBJ1-2	many	TGTGCCAGCAGTGAAGACGATCGACAGGGGTTCACCTTC	CASSEDDRQGFTF
TRBD1	TRBV7-2	TRBJ1-6	NA	TGTGCCAGCAGCTTGCACAGGGGGCCTAAAAATTCACCCCTCCACTTT	CASSLHRGPKNSPLHF
NA	TRBV7-6	TRBJ2-6	many	TGTGCCAGCGGGGGGGCCCTCAGTGGGGCCAACGTCCTGACTTTC	CASGGALSGANVLTF
TRBD2	TRBV28	TRBJ2-3	NA	TGTGCCAGCAGGTTGGGGGGGAGCACAGATACGCAGTATTTT	CASRLGGSTDTQYF
NA	TRBV25-1	TRBJ2-1	many	TGTGCCAGCAGTCAGGACAGCTACAATGAGCAGTTCTTC	CASSQDSYNEQFF
NA	TRBV6-5	TRBJ1-2	many	TGTGCCAGCAGTCAAACAGATAACTATGGCTACACCTTC	CASSQTDNYGYTF
NA	TRBV7-2	TRBJ2-5	many	TGTGCCAGCAGCTTAAACGGGGGTAGGGAGACCCAGTACTTC	CASSLNGGRETQYF
NA	TRBV12-3/TRBV12-4	TRBJ1-1	NA	TGTGCCAGCAGTTTGCGGGGGGATACTGAAGCTTTCTTT	CASSLRGDTEAFF
NA	TRBV6-5	TRBJ1-1	many	TGTGCCAGCAGCGCCGGGAGGCTGAACACTGAAGCTTTCTTT	CASSAGRLNTEAFF
NA	TRBV20-1	TRBJ2-4	many	TGCAGTGCTAGGGGGGACCTAGCCAAAAACATTCAGTACTTC	CSARGDLAKNIQYF
NA	TRBV13	TRBJ2-3	many	TGTGCCAGCAGCATCACAGATACGCAGTATTTT	CASSITDTQYF
NA	TRBV5-4	TRBJ1-1	many	TGTGCCAGCGGAGAAAACAGGGTCCGAAACACTGAAGCTTTCTTT	CASGENRVRNTEAFF
NA	TRBV2	TRBJ1-2	few	TGTGCCAGCAGTGACGGGGGTACGGATGGCTACACCTTC	CASSDGGTDGYTF
NA	TRBV30	TRBJ1-1	NA	TGTGCCCTAACCGCCCGGACTGAAGCTTTCTTT	CALTARTEAFF
NA	TRBV5-4	TRBJ2-5	NA	TGTGCCAGCAGCTTGATGCCGGGGGACGGGTACCAAGAGACCCAGTACTTC	CASSLMPGDGYQETQYF
TRBD1	TRBV7-2	TRBJ1-1	NA	TGTGCCAGCAGCTTATTACAGGGGGCGATTGAAGCTTTCTTT	CASSLLQGAIEAFF
NA	TRBV3-1	TRBJ1-4	many	TGTGCCAGCAGCCTTCGGGGACTAGGAGTTGCAACTAATGAAAAACTGTTTTTT	CASSLRGLGVATNEKLFF
NA	TRBV12-3/TRBV12-4	TRBJ2-5	many	TGTGCCAGCAGAAAGGGGGTGCGAGAGACCCAGTACTTC	CASRKGVRETQYF
TRBD1	TRBV13	TRBJ1-2	many	TGTGCCAGCACAGGCAGACAGGGGTTTTCTGGCTACACCTTC	CASTGRQGFSGYTF
TRBD1	TRBV5-1	TRBJ2-1	many	TGCGCCAGCATCTCCGGGACAGGGAGCGATGAGCAGTTCTTC	CASISGTGSDEQFF
TRBD1	TRBV30	TRBJ2-7	many	TGTGCCTGGAGTGTAGGGGGCGCGGTACCCGAGCAGTACTTC	CAWSVGGAVPEQYF
NA	TRBV9	TRBJ2-7	NA	TGTGCCAGCCAAAAATACCCCGGGCCCACCTACGAGCAGTACTTC	CASQKYPGPTYEQYF
TRBD2	TRBV11-3	TRBJ2-1	many	TGTGCCAGCAGCCTCGGGGGGGCGGTAAATGAGCAGTTCTTC	CASSLGGAVNEQFF
NA	TRBV2	TRBJ1-5	few	TGTGCCAGCAGTGAACGGTTAATTATCAGGGACCCTCCGGATAGCAATCAGCCCCAGCATTTT	CASSERLIIRDPPDSNQPQHF